This TCR beta chain comes out of a study of shared clonotypes between healthy human individuals. Study-wide context: CD4 naive and memory got three plates each, CD8 naive two, CD8 memory one.

Produced via immunoSEQ multiplex PCR; TCRdb's table is partial and in-frame only. The data hold over a million clones, with around 74% observed a single time. This clone was detected a few times. The target antigen is unknown. The CDR3 runs to 13 residues. The V gene's germline CDR1 is SQVTM and CDR2 ANQGSEA. General study points: Genetic and exposure-history diversity was limited by the few donors.

Material: memory CD4+ T cells sorted from blood. Subset meaning: CD45RA-negative fraction. J is TRBJ2-5 and V is TRBV29-1; TRBD2 aligns across 9 bases. The DNA matches TRBJ2-7 better at its end, which makes the J call doubtful. This receptor was identified in a man younger than 35 in good health. The CDR3 nucleotides are TGCAGCGTTGGGCTGGCTAGCGGGAACGAGCAGTACTTC. It codes for CSVGLASGNEQYF.